The TCR beta chain under discussion was sequenced for a study of cytomegalovirus exposure and HLA in healthy donors. In germline, CDR1 is SSHAT, CDR2 FNYEAQ (reference sequence). This CDR3 has 16 residues. 60 Vbeta and 13 Jbeta primers were used in PCR. Clones were read by immunoSEQ multiplex PCR, and TCRdb kept only the in-frame ones, dropping some. Among about 170,000 clones, 65% to 90% were seen once, and the ten largest hold approximately 2.1%. Regarding the study as a whole: A previous analysis found most TCR beta V segments productive roughly 87% or roughly 30% of the time.

In regard to this clone: Its antigen is as yet unknown. An end of the junction differs from the germline gene, which may be a read error.

The receptor was isolated from a male donor in good health and CMV-seronegative. Sequencing was done on a sample of PBMCs. The chain recombines TRBV7-7 with TRBJ2-1, with TRBD2 matching over 8 bases. The CDR3 spells CASSRGGSGGLNEQFF. The CDR3 nucleotides are TGTGCTAGCAGCAGGGGAGGGAGCGGGGGTCTCAATGAGCAGTTCTTC.